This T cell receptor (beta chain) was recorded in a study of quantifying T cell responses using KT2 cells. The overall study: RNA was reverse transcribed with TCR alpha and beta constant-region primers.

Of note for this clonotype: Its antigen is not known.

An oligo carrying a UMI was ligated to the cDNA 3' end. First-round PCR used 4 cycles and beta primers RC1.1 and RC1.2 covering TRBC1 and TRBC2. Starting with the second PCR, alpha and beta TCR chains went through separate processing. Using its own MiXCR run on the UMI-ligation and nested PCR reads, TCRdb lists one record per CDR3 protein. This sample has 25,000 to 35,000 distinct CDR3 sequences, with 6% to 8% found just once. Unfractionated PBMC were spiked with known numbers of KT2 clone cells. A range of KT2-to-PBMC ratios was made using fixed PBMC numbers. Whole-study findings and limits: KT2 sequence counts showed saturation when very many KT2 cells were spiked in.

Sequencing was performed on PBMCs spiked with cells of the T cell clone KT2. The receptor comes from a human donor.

The CDR3 sequence: CASTRGGSYSGANVLTF. The DNA of the CDR3 is TGTGCCAGCACCCGGGGGGGATCGTACTCTGGGGCCAACGTCCTGACTTTC. The genes are TRBV6-2 or TRBV6-3 and TRBJ2-6; 8 bases agree with TRBD2. After removal of 7 bases from V and 0 bases from J, the junction contained 8 bases not matched to a gene. This CDR3 is 17 amino acids long. Germline-derived CDR1 and CDR2 are MNHEY and SVGEGT.